This T cell receptor beta chain originates from a study of Graves' ophthalmopathy and Graves' hyperthyroidism. For repertoire sequencing, the TCR beta CDR3 regions were amplified from RNA transcripts. HTBI-primed first-round RT-PCR preceded second-round multiplex PCR. TCRdb re-derived calls from the multiplex PCR reads in MiXCR, one entry per CDR3 protein. The sample yields about 1.2 million distinct CDR3 sequences, about 40% seen once. Germline-derived CDR1 and CDR2 are SEHNR and FQNEAQ (reference sequence). V lost 5 bases, J lost 3 bases, and 16 bases lay in between. The CDR3 totals 15 residues. The sequenced sample was peripheral blood or thyroid tissue (not recorded which). The source is an adult man with Graves' hyperthyroidism. The V and J genes are TRBV7-9 and TRBJ1-2; D gene ambiguous. The CDR3 nucleotides are TGTGCCAGCAGCGCCGGAGCGGGAGGGCACTATGGCTACACCTTC. Its protein is CASSAGAGGHYGYTF.